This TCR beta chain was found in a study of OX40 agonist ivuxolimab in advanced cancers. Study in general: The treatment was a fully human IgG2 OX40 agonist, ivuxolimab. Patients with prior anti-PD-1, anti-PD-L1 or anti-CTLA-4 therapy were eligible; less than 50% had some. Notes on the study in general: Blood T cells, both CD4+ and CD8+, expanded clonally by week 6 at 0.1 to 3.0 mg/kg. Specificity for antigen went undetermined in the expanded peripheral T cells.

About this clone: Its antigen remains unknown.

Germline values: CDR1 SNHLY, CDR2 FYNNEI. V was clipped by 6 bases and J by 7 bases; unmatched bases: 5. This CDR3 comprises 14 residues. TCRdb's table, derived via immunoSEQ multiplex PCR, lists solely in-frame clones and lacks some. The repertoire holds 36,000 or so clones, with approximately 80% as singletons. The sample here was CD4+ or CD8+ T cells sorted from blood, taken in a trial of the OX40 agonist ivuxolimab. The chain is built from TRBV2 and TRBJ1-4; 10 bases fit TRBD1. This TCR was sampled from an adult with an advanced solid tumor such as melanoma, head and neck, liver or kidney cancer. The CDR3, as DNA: TGTGCCAGCAGGAAGGGGACAGGGGTTGAAAAACTGTTTTTT. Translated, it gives CASRKGTGVEKLFF. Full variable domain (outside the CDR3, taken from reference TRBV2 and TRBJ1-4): EPEVTQTPSHQVTQMGQEVILRCVPISNHLYFYWYRQILGQKVEFLVSFYNNEISEKSEIFDDQFSVERPDGSNFTLKIRSTKLEDSAMYFCASRKGTGVEKLFFGSGTQLSVL.